This T cell receptor beta chain derives from a study of T cells in Graves' hyperthyroidism and ophthalmopathy. Study outcomes and limitations: In the blood, most expanded thyroid clonotypes above 0.001 appeared as well.

This clonotype has only a few counts. Its antigen is still unknown. Newly diagnosed hyperthyroidism patients aged 18 to 65 years had disease lasting under 2 months. V dropped 0 bases and J dropped 3 bases, with 11 bases sitting between them. CDR3 length: 16 amino acids. CDR1 and CDR2 (germline): SGHDN, FVKESK. RNA transcripts were the template for amplifying TCR beta CDR3 regions. The HTBI set primed first-round TCR CDR3 RT-PCR. MiXCR, applied by TCRdb to the multiplex PCR reads, yields one record per CDR3 protein. The repertoire has about 560,000 distinct CDR3 sequences, approximately 15% of them found once; the top ten carry 18%.

This receptor was identified in a woman in her late teens or twenties with Graves' hyperthyroidism. Input material: blood. The chain is built from TRBV14 and TRBJ2-2; D is uncertain. The CDR3 DNA reads as TGTGCCAGCAGCCAAGATCGTCTGTTATACACCGGGGAGCTGTTTTTT. Its translation: CASSQDRLLYTGELFF.